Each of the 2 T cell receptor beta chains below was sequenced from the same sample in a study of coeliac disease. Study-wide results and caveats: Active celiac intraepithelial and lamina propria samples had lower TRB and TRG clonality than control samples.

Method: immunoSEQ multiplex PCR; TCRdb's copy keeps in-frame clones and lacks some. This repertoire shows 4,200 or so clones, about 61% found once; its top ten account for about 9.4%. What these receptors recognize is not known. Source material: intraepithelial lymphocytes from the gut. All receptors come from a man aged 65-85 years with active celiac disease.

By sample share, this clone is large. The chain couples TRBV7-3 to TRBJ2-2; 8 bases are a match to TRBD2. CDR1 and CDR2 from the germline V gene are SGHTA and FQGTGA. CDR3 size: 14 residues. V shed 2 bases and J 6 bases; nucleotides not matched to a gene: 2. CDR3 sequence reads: CASSLSGGAGELFF. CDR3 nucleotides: TGTGCCAGCAGCTTATCGGGAGGGGCCGGGGAGCTGTTTTTT.

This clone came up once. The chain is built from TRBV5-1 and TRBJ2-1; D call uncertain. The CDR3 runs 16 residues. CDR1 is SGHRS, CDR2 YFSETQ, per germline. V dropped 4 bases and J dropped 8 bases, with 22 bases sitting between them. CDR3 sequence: CASSPNRVGTFDEQFF. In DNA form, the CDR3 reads TGCGCCAGCAGCCCTAATCGGGTCGGTACTTTTGATGAGCAGTTCTTC.